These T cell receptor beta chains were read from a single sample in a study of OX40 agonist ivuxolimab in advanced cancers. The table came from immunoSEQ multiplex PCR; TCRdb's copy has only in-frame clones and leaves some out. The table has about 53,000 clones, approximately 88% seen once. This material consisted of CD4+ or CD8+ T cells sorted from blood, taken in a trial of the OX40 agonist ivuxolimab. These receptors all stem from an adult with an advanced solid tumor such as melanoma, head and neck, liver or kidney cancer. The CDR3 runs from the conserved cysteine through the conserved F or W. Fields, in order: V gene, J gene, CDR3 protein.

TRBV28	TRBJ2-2	CASSLQGRRTGELFF
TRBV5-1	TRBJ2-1	CASSYTSGSSYNEQFF
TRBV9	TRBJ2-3	CASSVGTSSADTQYF
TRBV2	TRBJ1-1	CASSDSWGYQFF
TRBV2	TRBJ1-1	CASSGDTGAEAFF
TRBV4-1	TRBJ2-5	CASSLAGVGETQYF
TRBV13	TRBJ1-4	CASSFGRVDEKLFF
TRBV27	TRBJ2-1	CASSLLSGSSYNEQFF
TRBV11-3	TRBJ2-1	CASSPSASGDNEQFF
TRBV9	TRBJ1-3	CASSAGELGNTIYF
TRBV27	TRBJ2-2	CASRGYNTGELFF